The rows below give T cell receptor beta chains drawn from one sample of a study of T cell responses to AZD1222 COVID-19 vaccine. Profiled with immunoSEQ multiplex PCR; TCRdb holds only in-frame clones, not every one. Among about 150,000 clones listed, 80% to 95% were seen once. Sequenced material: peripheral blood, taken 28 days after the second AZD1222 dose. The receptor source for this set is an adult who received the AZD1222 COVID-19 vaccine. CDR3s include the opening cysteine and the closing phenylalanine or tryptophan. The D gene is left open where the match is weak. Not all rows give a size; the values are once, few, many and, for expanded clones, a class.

CASSMRGPEAFF,TGTGCCAGTAGTATGAGGGGGCCTGAAGCTTTCTTT,TRBJ1-1,-,TRBD1,TRBV19
CAWSHRVRTGELFF,TGTGCCTGGAGTCACAGGGTTCGCACCGGGGAGCTGTTTTTT,TRBJ2-2,-,-,TRBV30
CASSLKEGYEQYF,TGCGCCAGCAGCCTCAAGGAAGGCTACGAGCAGTACTTC,TRBJ2-7,-,-,TRBV4-1
CASSFQRTNTGELFF,TGTGCCAGCAGCTTCCAGCGTACGAACACCGGGGAGCTGTTTTTT,TRBJ2-2,-,-,TRBV7-8
CASSLNQANQPQHF,TGTGCCAGCAGCTTAAACCAAGCCAATCAGCCCCAGCATTTT,TRBJ1-5,-,-,TRBV11-2
CASSPEQGPFGGELFF,TGTGCCAGCAGTCCGGAACAGGGCCCATTCGGGGGGGAGCTGTTTTTT,TRBJ2-2,once,-,TRBV7-9
CAWNQRGSYEQYF,TGTGCCTGGAATCAGCGGGGCTCCTACGAGCAGTACTTC,TRBJ2-7,once,TRBD2,TRBV30
CASSEPGGGDTGELFF,TGTGCCAGCAGTGAACCGGGGGGAGGGGACACCGGGGAGCTGTTTTTT,TRBJ2-2,-,TRBD2,TRBV25-1
CASNGGYNSPLHF,TGTGCCAGCAATGGGGGATATAATTCACCCCTCCACTTT,TRBJ1-6,-,-,TRBV6-5
CASSYPWTSVPANEQFF,TGTGCCAGCAGTTACCCGTGGACTAGCGTCCCGGCGAATGAGCAGTTCTTC,TRBJ2-1,-,TRBD2,TRBV6-2/TRBV6-3
CASSAQYNTEAFF,TGTGCCAGCAGTGCACAGTATAACACTGAAGCTTTCTTT,TRBJ1-1,-,-,TRBV2
CASSSRQGKTYNEQFF,TGTGCCAGTAGTTCAAGACAGGGGAAAACCTACAATGAGCAGTTCTTC,TRBJ2-1,few,TRBD1,TRBV19
CASSETSGRAGEQFF,TGCGCCAGCAGCGAGACTAGCGGGAGGGCTGGGGAGCAGTTCTTC,TRBJ2-1,-,TRBD2,TRBV4-1
CASSIGGNKINTEAFF,TGTGCCAGTAGTATAGGTGGCAACAAAATAAACACTGAAGCTTTCTTT,TRBJ1-1,-,-,TRBV19
CAISDRAYEQYF,TGTGCCATCAGTGACCGGGCCTACGAGCAGTACTTC,TRBJ2-7,-,-,TRBV10-3
CASSLTGGGNTIYF,TGTGCCAGCAGCTTAACCGGGGGTGGAAACACCATATATTTT,TRBJ1-3,-,-,TRBV7-9
CASRETGVVGNTIYF,TGTGCCAGCAGGGAGACAGGGGTGGTTGGAAACACCATATATTTT,TRBJ1-3,-,TRBD1,TRBV25-1
CATSDPRGSTDTQYF,TGTGCCACCAGTGATCCCAGGGGAAGCACAGATACGCAGTATTTT,TRBJ2-3,-,-,TRBV24-1
CASSWDGTTNNYGYTF,TGTGCCAGTAGCTGGGACGGGACAACGAATAACTATGGCTACACCTTC,TRBJ1-2,-,-,TRBV19
CSVERWETQYF,TGCAGCGTTGAAAGGTGGGAGACCCAGTACTTC,TRBJ2-5,-,-,TRBV29-1
CASSEAGVPNEKLFF,TGCGCCAGCAGTGAGGCGGGGGTACCTAATGAAAAACTGTTTTTT,TRBJ1-4,-,-,TRBV10-2
CASSLDTSGNTIYF,TGTGCCAGCAGTTTAGACACCTCTGGAAACACCATATATTTT,TRBJ1-3,-,-,TRBV6-5
CAISESLGPTQYF,TGTGCCATCAGTGAGTCGTTGGGGCCGACCCAGTACTTC,TRBJ2-5,-,-,TRBV10-3
CSASRARASSSYEQYF,TGCAGTGCTAGTCGCGCGCGAGCGTCGAGCTCCTACGAGCAGTACTTC,TRBJ2-7,once,-,TRBV20-1
CASSLDPTYTEAFF,TGTGCCAGCAGCTTGGATCCCACTTACACTGAAGCTTTCTTT,TRBJ1-1,-,-,TRBV5-6
CATSRGGNIGEQYF,TGTGCCACCAGCAGAGGAGGGAACATTGGGGAGCAGTACTTC,TRBJ2-7,-,-,TRBV15
CASSLWQETQYF,TGCGCCAGCAGCTTGTGGCAAGAGACCCAGTACTTC,TRBJ2-5,-,-,TRBV5-1
CASSLAPPRLGTENYRALNYQFF,TGCGCCAGCAGCTTGGCCCCCCCTCGCCTCGGGACAGAAAACTACCGCGCACTAAACTACCAGTTCTTC,TRBJ2-1,-,TRBD1,TRBV5-1
CASSPLAGGQETQYF,TGTGCCAGTAGTCCCCTAGCGGGAGGGCAAGAGACCCAGTACTTC,TRBJ2-5,-,TRBD2,TRBV19
CASSSSERSEYF,TGTGCCAGCAGCTCCTCGGAGAGGAGCGAGTACTTC,TRBJ2-7,-,-,TRBV5-6
CASSQEQGLHNEQFF,TGTGCCAGCAGCCAAGAGCAGGGGCTTCACAATGAGCAGTTCTTC,TRBJ2-1,-,-,TRBV14
CASSPGQGNEKLFF,TGTGCCAGCAGCCCCGGGCAGGGTAATGAAAAACTGTTTTTT,TRBJ1-4,-,-,TRBV11-3
CASRDRGRYTF,TGTGCCAGCCGGGACAGGGGTCGCTACACCTTC,TRBJ1-2,-,TRBD1,TRBV9
CASSVALLAGEETQYF,TGTGCCAGCAGCGTAGCTCTTCTAGCGGGAGAAGAGACCCAGTACTTC,TRBJ2-5,-,TRBD2,TRBV9
CSAESDGLGEQYF,TGCAGCGCCGAATCGGACGGGCTGGGAGAGCAGTACTTC,TRBJ2-7,-,-,TRBV29-1
CASSTTSGPSYEQYF,TGTGCCAGCAGCACGACTAGCGGGCCCTCCTACGAGCAGTACTTC,TRBJ2-7,-,TRBD2,TRBV6-5
CASSLYSYGYTF,TGTGCCAGCAGCTTATACAGCTATGGCTACACCTTC,TRBJ1-2,-,-,TRBV11-2
CATSRRQGATNQPQHF,TGTGCCACCAGCCGACGACAGGGTGCTACCAATCAGCCCCAGCATTTT,TRBJ1-5,-,TRBD1,TRBV15
CATSQTGNTIYF,TGTGCCACCAGCCAAACCGGAAACACCATATATTTT,TRBJ1-3,-,-,TRBV15
CSARTGDSVDEQYF,TGCAGCGCCCGGACAGGGGATTCCGTAGACGAGCAGTACTTC,TRBJ2-7,-,TRBD1,TRBV29-1
CASSLRGSENQPQHF,TGTGCCAGCAGCTTAAGGGGGTCGGAAAATCAGCCCCAGCATTTT,TRBJ1-5,-,-,TRBV5-8
CASSQNRGGGYTF,TGTGCCAGCAGTCAGAATAGAGGGGGTGGCTACACCTTC,TRBJ1-2,-,-,TRBV27
CASSVAGSYNEQFF,TGTGCCAGCAGCGTAGCCGGTTCCTACAATGAGCAGTTCTTC,TRBJ2-1,-,-,TRBV9
CASSRQGNYGYTF,TGTGCCAGCAGCCGACAGGGGAACTATGGCTACACCTTC,TRBJ1-2,-,TRBD1,TRBV4-2
CSVGRSGANVLTF,TGCAGCGTCGGACGAAGTGGGGCCAACGTCCTGACTTTC,TRBJ2-6,-,-,TRBV29-1
CASSLARAGSEQYF,TGCGCCAGCAGCTTGGCCAGGGCAGGAAGCGAGCAGTACTTC,TRBJ2-7,-,-,TRBV5-1
CASSQTPGPGNIQYF,TGTGCCAGCAGCCAGACTCCGGGGCCGGGAAACATTCAGTACTTC,TRBJ2-4,-,-,TRBV3-1/TRBV3-2
CATSVGGSDYEQYF,TGTGCCACCAGCGTCGGGGGATCGGACTACGAGCAGTACTTC,TRBJ2-7,-,-,TRBV15
CASGNWNTEAFF,TGCGCCAGCGGTAACTGGAACACTGAAGCTTTCTTT,TRBJ1-1,-,-,TRBV10-1
CASSYGSNTGELFF,TGTGCCAGCTCTTACGGCTCAAACACCGGGGAGCTGTTTTTT,TRBJ2-2,-,-,TRBV27
CASSLGLASTGELFF,TGTGCCAGCAGCTTGGGACTAGCGTCCACCGGGGAGCTGTTTTTT,TRBJ2-2,-,TRBD2,TRBV11-2
CASSEVNSPLHF,TGCGCCAGCAGTGAGGTGAATTCACCCCTCCACTTT,TRBJ1-6,once,-,TRBV10-2
CASAPMGGGEQYF,TGCGCCAGCGCCCCCATGGGGGGGGGCGAGCAGTACTTC,TRBJ2-7,-,TRBD2,TRBV5-1
CSAPGYGGYTF,TGCAGTGCCCCTGGGTACGGTGGCTACACCTTC,TRBJ1-2,-,-,TRBV20-1
CSAGQGSSYEQYF,TGCAGCGCTGGACAGGGGAGCTCCTACGAGCAGTACTTC,TRBJ2-7,-,TRBD1,TRBV29-1
CASSGSGVTGRNEQFF,TGTGCCAGCAGTGGTAGCGGGGTAACAGGTAGGAATGAGCAGTTCTTC,TRBJ2-1,-,TRBD2,TRBV6-2/TRBV6-3
CASSEEGAPSNYGYTF,TGCGCCAGCAGTGAGGAGGGGGCCCCCTCTAACTATGGCTACACCTTC,TRBJ1-2,few,TRBD1,TRBV10-1
CAWNGVPYEQYF,TGTGCCTGGAACGGGGTCCCCTACGAGCAGTACTTC,TRBJ2-7,-,-,TRBV30
CASSWSFSEKLFF,TGTGCCAGCAGTTGGAGTTTTAGTGAAAAACTGTTTTTT,TRBJ1-4,-,-,TRBV6-2/TRBV6-3